These T cell receptor beta chains were read from a single sample in a study of cytomegalovirus exposure and HLA in healthy donors. The repertoire was sequenced with immunoSEQ multiplex PCR; TCRdb's copy has only in-frame clones and lacks some. The sample lists about 130,000 clones, 65% to 90% occurring once. Sequences were obtained from PBMCs. Receptors were obtained from a young man in good health and CMV-seronegative. CDR3s include the opening cysteine and the closing phenylalanine or tryptophan. The D gene is left open where the match is weak. Rows give clone size only sometimes, using once, few, many, or a class for an expanded clone.

cdr3_aa	cdr3_nt	v_call	d_call	j_call	clone_size
CASSYPQGSSYNEQFF	TGTGCCAGCAGTTACCCGCAGGGGAGCTCCTACAATGAGCAGTTCTTC	TRBV28	NA	TRBJ2-1	few
CASSPSGDNYGYTF	TGTGCCAGCTCACCTTCAGGGGATAACTATGGCTACACCTTC	TRBV18	NA	TRBJ1-2	NA
CASSKRGPYNEQFF	TGTGCCAGCAGCAAGCGGGGGCCCTACAATGAGCAGTTCTTC	TRBV7-3	TRBD2	TRBJ2-1	NA
CASRLGALQPQHF	TGTGCCAGCAGGTTAGGGGCTCTTCAGCCCCAGCATTTT	TRBV28	NA	TRBJ1-5	NA
CAWSERPGQTNQETQYF	TGTGCCTGGAGTGAACGACCGGGACAGACTAATCAAGAGACCCAGTACTTC	TRBV30	TRBD1	TRBJ2-5	NA
CASSLPGSHQPQHF	TGTGCCAGCAGCTTACCGGGGTCCCATCAGCCCCAGCATTTT	TRBV11-2	NA	TRBJ1-5	NA
CASRLPGRGISPLHF	TGTGCCAGCAGATTACCCGGCCGAGGGATTTCACCCCTCCACTTT	TRBV11-2	NA	TRBJ1-6	NA
CASSRSGQGRNEQFF	TGTGCCAGCAGCAGAAGCGGACAGGGGAGGAATGAGCAGTTCTTC	TRBV2	TRBD1	TRBJ2-1	few
CASRDIPSGNTIYF	TGTGCCAGCAGGGACATACCCTCTGGAAACACCATATATTTT	TRBV6-6	NA	TRBJ1-3	NA
CASRKPGLAGGNTGELFF	TGTGCCAGCAGGAAACCGGGACTAGCGGGGGGGAACACCGGGGAGCTGTTTTTT	TRBV7-9	TRBD2	TRBJ2-2	NA
CASSLGWGAFF	TGTGCCAGCAGCCTTGGGTGGGGCGCTTTCTTT	TRBV7-2	NA	TRBJ1-1	NA
CASSYSGASGNTIYF	TGTGCCAGCAGTTACTCAGGGGCTTCTGGAAACACCATATATTTT	TRBV6-5	NA	TRBJ1-3	NA
CATSSPSGGRANTEAFF	TGTGCCACCAGCTCTCCCTCTGGGGGCAGAGCGAACACTGAAGCTTTCTTT	TRBV15	NA	TRBJ1-1	NA
CASSQGWTNEKLFF	TGTGCCAGCAGTCAGGGTTGGACTAATGAAAAACTGTTTTTT	TRBV28	NA	TRBJ1-4	NA
CATSTAGKNTEAFF	TGTGCCACCAGCACGGCAGGGAAGAACACTGAAGCTTTCTTT	TRBV15	NA	TRBJ1-1	NA
CASSPDLWGHTEAFF	TGTGCCAGCAGCCCGGACTTATGGGGGCACACTGAAGCTTTCTTT	TRBV5-6	NA	TRBJ1-1	NA
CATPRTDANYGYTF	TGTGCCACTCCCCGGACAGACGCTAACTATGGCTACACCTTC	TRBV2	NA	TRBJ1-2	NA
CAWSVFQGNYEQYF	TGTGCCTGGAGTGTATTCCAGGGCAACTACGAGCAGTACTTC	TRBV30	NA	TRBJ2-7	few
CASSRGTSGTQYF	TGTGCCAGCAGCAGAGGGACTAGCGGGACCCAGTACTTC	TRBV7-3	TRBD2	TRBJ2-5	NA
CASSQQGLGTEAFF	TGTGCCAGTAGTCAACAGGGGCTAGGGACTGAAGCTTTCTTT	TRBV19	TRBD1	TRBJ1-1	NA
CASSPPGGGGANVLTF	TGTGCCAGCAGCCCCCCGGGGGGGGGTGGGGCCAACGTCCTGACTTTC	TRBV5-4	TRBD2	TRBJ2-6	NA
CAWSRDRGGNYGYTF	TGTGCCTGGAGCCGGGACAGGGGTGGTAACTATGGCTACACCTTC	TRBV30	TRBD1	TRBJ1-2	NA
CAWSTGRLTQALKGGYTF	TGTGCCTGGAGCACGGGCAGGCTCACCCAAGCCTTAAAGGGGGGCTACACCTTC	TRBV30	NA	TRBJ1-2	NA
CASSQEHGHRTDTQYF	TGCGCCAGCAGCCAAGAGCACGGACACCGCACAGATACGCAGTATTTT	TRBV4-3	NA	TRBJ2-3	NA
CACSDRGNQPQHF	TGTGCCTGCTCAGACAGGGGGAATCAGCCCCAGCATTTT	TRBV30	TRBD1	TRBJ1-5	NA
CASSPLSGGYEQYF	TGTGCCAGCTCACCACTCTCAGGGGGATACGAGCAGTACTTC	TRBV18	TRBD1	TRBJ2-7	NA
CASSIRMGTEAYEQYF	TGTGCCAGTAGTATTAGGATGGGGACAGAAGCCTACGAGCAGTACTTC	TRBV19	TRBD1	TRBJ2-7	NA
CASRIDLAGGPLDTQYF	TGCGCCAGCAGGATAGACTTAGCGGGGGGGCCCTTAGATACGCAGTATTTT	TRBV5-1	TRBD2	TRBJ2-3	NA
CASSLTSGGLEQYF	TGTGCCAGCAGCTTAACTAGCGGGGGTCTCGAGCAGTACTTC	TRBV7-2	TRBD2	TRBJ2-7	few
CASSFIQGSYEQYF	TGTGCCAGCAGCTTTATTCAGGGATCCTACGAGCAGTACTTC	TRBV5-8	NA	TRBJ2-7	NA
CASTLRGSGGTQYF	TGTGCCAGCACCCTGAGGGGTAGCGGGGGGACGCAGTATTTT	TRBV6-5	TRBD2	TRBJ2-3	NA
CASVLTGNTEAFF	TGTGCCAGTGTTTTAACGGGGAACACTGAAGCTTTCTTT	TRBV7-8	NA	TRBJ1-1	NA
CASSTQAGYEQYF	TGCGCCAGCAGCACACAGGCAGGCTACGAGCAGTACTTC	TRBV5-1	NA	TRBJ2-7	NA
CASSLTQTDRTGYTF	TGCGCCAGCAGCTTGACCCAGACCGACAGGACCGGCTACACCTTC	TRBV5-1	NA	TRBJ1-2	NA
CASSLGQVYGYTF	TGTGCCAGCAGCTTAGGACAAGTCTATGGCTACACCTTC	TRBV7-9	NA	TRBJ1-2	NA
CAWSVRGNNSPLHF	TGTGCCTGGAGTGTACGAGGGAATAATTCACCCCTCCACTTT	TRBV30	NA	TRBJ1-6	NA
CASSQEASGGRKAFF	TGTGCCAGCAGCCAAGAAGCCTCGGGGGGGCGGAAAGCTTTCTTT	TRBV4-2	NA	TRBJ1-1	few
CASRTWTSGYEQYF	TGTGCCAGCAGAACCTGGACTAGCGGCTACGAGCAGTACTTC	TRBV2	TRBD2	TRBJ2-7	NA
CASSSSGAGGGETQYF	TGTGCCAGCAGCTCTAGTGGCGCAGGGGGTGGGGAGACCCAGTACTTC	TRBV7-9	TRBD1	TRBJ2-5	NA
CASSLTDRGQTGELFF	TGTGCCAGCTCACTTACGGACAGGGGGCAAACCGGGGAGCTGTTTTTT	TRBV18	TRBD1	TRBJ2-2	NA
CASSLRGQVLGSNQPQHF	TGTGCCAGCAGTTTACGGGGACAGGTCCTGGGGAGCAATCAGCCCCAGCATTTT	TRBV27	TRBD1	TRBJ1-5	NA
CASSLRETGRGQPQHF	TGTGCCAGCAGTTTGAGAGAAACAGGGAGGGGTCAGCCCCAGCATTTT	TRBV27	NA	TRBJ1-5	NA
CASSYSRYEQYF	TGTGCCAGCAGTTACTCGAGGTACGAGCAGTACTTC	TRBV6-6	NA	TRBJ2-7	NA
CASSSNRGGGETQYF	TGTGCCAGCAGCTCAAACCGGGGGGGCGGGGAGACCCAGTACTTC	TRBV13	TRBD2	TRBJ2-5	NA
CASSEGRAMASYEQYF	TGTGCCAGCAGCGAGGGGAGGGCCATGGCCTCCTACGAGCAGTACTTC	TRBV9	TRBD2	TRBJ2-7	NA
CSVGGDSYNEQFF	TGCAGCGTTGGAGGAGACTCCTACAATGAGCAGTTCTTC	TRBV29-1	NA	TRBJ2-1	NA
CASSLSQGMIYEQYF	TGTGCCAGCAGCTTATCTCAGGGGATGATCTACGAGCAGTACTTC	TRBV7-8	NA	TRBJ2-7	once
CAWIPSSTNEKLFF	TGTGCCTGGATCCCGTCTTCCACTAATGAAAAACTGTTTTTT	TRBV30	NA	TRBJ1-4	NA
CASSPGQGSYNEQFF	TGCGCCAGCAGCCCGGGACAGGGCTCCTACAATGAGCAGTTCTTC	TRBV5-1	TRBD1	TRBJ2-1	once
CAWSVQGPHTGELFF	TGTGCCTGGAGTGTACAGGGACCCCACACCGGGGAGCTGTTTTTT	TRBV30	NA	TRBJ2-2	once
CASRWQGAYQPQHF	TGTGCCAGTAGATGGCAGGGGGCTTATCAGCCCCAGCATTTT	TRBV19	TRBD1	TRBJ1-5	NA
CASSPRTEAFF	TGTGCCAGCTCACCTAGGACAGAAGCTTTCTTT	TRBV18	NA	TRBJ1-1	NA
CASSVNAPPRETQYF	TGTGCCAGCAGCGTAAACGCCCCCCCGAGAGAGACCCAGTACTTC	TRBV9	NA	TRBJ2-5	NA
CASSQALTTGIWGNGYTF	TGCGCCAGCAGCCAAGCACTTACAACAGGGATATGGGGAAATGGCTACACCTTC	TRBV4-1	NA	TRBJ1-2	NA
CASLNPGQGINEQFF	TGTGCCAGCTTAAATCCGGGACAGGGTATCAATGAGCAGTTCTTC	TRBV28	TRBD1	TRBJ2-1	NA
CASSQEWQGNYNEQFF	TGCGCCAGCAGCCAAGAATGGCAGGGTAACTACAATGAGCAGTTCTTC	TRBV4-3	NA	TRBJ2-1	NA
CASSLGTRDTIYF	TGTGCCAGCAGCTTAGGTACTAGAGACACCATATATTTT	TRBV7-9	NA	TRBJ1-3	NA
CAISGGKNTEAFF	TGTGCCATCAGCGGGGGGAAGAACACTGAAGCTTTCTTT	TRBV10-3	NA	TRBJ1-1	few